This T cell receptor beta chain came from a study of T cell changes during pregnancy in multiple sclerosis (dated 2019 in TCRdb). In the study overall: The study examined how the T cell repertoire changed over the course of pregnancy in women with multiple sclerosis.

In the case of this clone: This receptor's antigen is unknown. No base quality values were provided; no much bigger clone lies one nucleotide off.

Libraries were made using the immunoSEQ multiplex PCR assay. TCRdb retrieved this table from immuneACCESS and kept in-frame rearrangements only. Not all clones are present; in checked studies, unresolved V genes account for under half, and no reason is known for the remainder. The sample includes some 56,000 clones, with roughly nine tenths observed a single time. The ten top clones hold less than 3.5% of the sample. Counted from cysteine to phenylalanine, this CDR3 has 12 amino acids. The entry retains the CDR3 DNA only, 36 bases that are in frame from base 1. The germline ends are 7 bases apart after V is trimmed by 4 bases and J by 4 bases. The germline V gene supplies CDR1 MNHNS and CDR2 SASEGT.

Recombination joined TRBV6-1 with TRBJ1-2; the D gene is perhaps TRBD1, on 5 matching bases. Here the sequenced sample was peripheral blood, taken in the third trimester of pregnancy. The sequence came from a female donor in good health, enrolled as a control in a pregnancy study. The DNA sequence is as follows: TGTGCCAGCAGTGTCAGGGTCTATGGCTACACCTTC. This translates into CASSVRVYGYTF.